The 23 T cell receptor beta chains presented below share a single source sample, sequenced in a study of identical twins. TCRdb independently ran MiXCR on the 5' RACE reads; one entry per CDR3 protein. The data hold roughly 710,000 distinct CDR3 sequences, with roughly 6% observed a single time. The sequenced sample was naive T cells sorted from blood. Receptors originate from a man younger than 35 in good health.

On this clonotype itself: This sequence may be a read error, since a much larger clone differs from it by one base. The chain is built from TRBV7-8 and TRBJ2-5; 9 positions match TRBD2. Germline loops: CDR1 SGHVS, CDR2 FQNEAQ. The CDR3 totals 13 residues. CDR3 DNA sequence: TGTGGCAGCAGCCTAATGGGACTAGCCCCCCAGTACTTC. The encoded protein is CGSSLMGLAPQYF. The complete variable domain, with remaining parts taken from reference TRBV7-8 and TRBJ2-5, reads GAGVSQSPRYKVAKRGQDVALRCDPISGHVSLFWYQQALGQGPEFLTYFQNEAQLDKSGLPSDRFFAERPEGSVSTLKIQRTQQEDSAVYLCGSSLMGLAPQYFGPGTRLLVL.

As for this clonotype: A much larger clone differs by one base, so this may be a read error. DNA of the CDR3: TGCAGCGTTGAATCATATGGCAACACCTTC. Amino acids: CSVESYGNTF. The chain has TRBV29-1 and TRBJ1-2; D remains unclear. Per the germline V gene, CDR1 is SQVTM and CDR2 is ANQGSEA. The CDR3 is made up of 10 amino acids. The entire variable domain, with the rest obtained from reference TRBV29-1 and TRBJ1-2, is as follows: SAVISQKPSRDICQRGTSLTIQCQVDSQVTMMFWYRQQPGQSLTLIATANQGSEATYESGFVIDKFPISRPNLTFSTLTVSNMSPEDSSIYLCSVESYGNTFGSGTRLTVV.

V gene TRBV28 combines with J gene TRBJ2-2; the D gene is possibly TRBD1 (6 bases). The CDR3 runs to 17 residues. Trimming took off 4 bases at V and 0 bases at J, with 15 bases between the two ends. The V gene's germline CDR1 is MDHEN and CDR2 SYDVKM. In nucleotides, the CDR3 is TGTGCCAGCAGTTCGCCTATCGACAGGCCGAACACCGGGGAGCTGTTTTTT. Amino acids: CASSSPIDRPNTGELFF. Full variable domain (rest looked up from reference TRBV28 and TRBJ2-2): DVKVTQSSRYLVKRTGEKVFLECVQDMDHENMFWYRQDPGLGLRLIYFSYDVKMKEKGDIPEGYSVSREKKERFSLILESASTNQTSMYLCASSSPIDRPNTGELFFGEGSRLTVL.

This clonotype was detected a few times. Here the CDR3 reads CASSYSTGQSYNEQFF. The CDR3 DNA is TGTGCCAGCAGTTACTCGACGGGGCAGAGCTACAATGAGCAGTTCTTC. The rearrangement joins TRBV6-5 to TRBJ2-1, with D perhaps assigned TRBD1 or TRBD2 (5 bases each). Germline CDR1 is MNHEY and CDR2 is SVGAGI. The length of the CDR3 is 16 residues. V lost 0 bases and J 3 bases, leaving 12 bases between the germline ends.

This clonotype was counted only a few times. The J gene is TRBJ2-3, the V gene TRBV20-1; 7 nucleotides match TRBD2. The trim removed 0 bases at V and 4 bases at J, leaving 13 bases unmatched. Germline V gene lookup returns CDR1 DFQATT and CDR2 SNEGSKA (reference sequence). The CDR3 is made up of 17 amino acids. The CDR3 sequence is CSARDHHSRELADTQYF. Here the CDR3 DNA reads TGCAGTGCTAGAGATCACCATTCGCGGGAGCTCGCAGATACGCAGTATTTT.

Ten or more counts support this clonotype. The CDR3 sequence is CASSLRGTSGSTQYF. CDR3 in DNA: TGCGCCAGCAGCTTGCGGGGGACTAGCGGGAGTACGCAGTATTTT. This chain links TRBV5-1 with TRBJ2-3; TRBD2 matches 14 bases. The V segment lost 1 base and the J segment 8 bases; nucleotides outside the gene matches: 3. Germline V gives CDR1 SGHRS, CDR2 YFSETQ. This CDR3 contains 15 residues.

This clonotype was found many times. The rearrangement links TRBV24-1 to TRBJ2-3; TRBD1 matches at 11 bases. Germline V lookup: CDR1 KGHDR, CDR2 SFDVKD. CDR3 length: 16 amino acids. V lost 4 bases to trimming and J lost 5 bases; unmatched junction nucleotides: 7. CDR3 residues: CATSDPRTGGEDTQYF. DNA of the CDR3: TGTGCCACCAGTGACCCACGGACAGGGGGCGAAGATACGCAGTATTTT.

This chain joins TRBV15 and TRBJ2-3; D uncertain. CDR3 size: 14 residues. Germline V lookup: CDR1 LNHNV, CDR2 YYDKDF (reference sequence). V dropped 1 base and J dropped 0 bases, with 5 bases sitting between them. The CDR3 spells CATSRAQSTDTQYF. The CDR3 DNA follows: TGTGCCACCAGCAGAGCCCAAAGCACAGATACGCAGTATTTT.

This clonotype was found many times. This chain connects TRBV4-2 to TRBJ2-5; D possibly corresponds to TRBD1 (6 bases). CDR1 and CDR2 from the germline V gene are LGHNA and YNFKEQ. The V gene lost 4 bases and the J gene lost 3 bases, with 12 bases spanning the gap. This CDR3 contains 14 residues. The CDR3 reads CASSPLNREETQYF. In DNA, the CDR3 is TGTGCCAGCAGCCCGCTCAACAGGGAAGAGACCCAGTACTTC.

This clonotype was observed at least ten times. This chain connects TRBV24-1 to TRBJ2-5; D is unclear. The germline V and J ends were trimmed by 9 bases and 7 bases, with 14 bases remaining between them. This CDR3 region has 12 residues. Germline V lookup: CDR1 KGHDR, CDR2 SFDVKD. This CDR3 reads CATSDSPRTQYF. The CDR3 DNA reads TGTGCCACCTCAGACTCTCCCCGGACCCAGTACTTC.

The V gene is TRBV30, the J gene TRBJ2-1; weak D call: TRBD1 (6 bases). CDR1 is GTSNPN, CDR2 SVGIG, per germline (reference sequence). The CDR3 runs to 12 residues. Trimming took 7 bases from V and 7 from J, leaving 14 bases between them. CDR3: CAYPGQGNEQFF. The CDR3 DNA sequence: TGTGCCTACCCGGGACAAGGGAATGAGCAGTTCTTC.

The chain uses TRBV20-1 and TRBJ2-5; 9 nucleotides line up with TRBD2. The length of the CDR3 is 13 residues. The germline V gene encodes CDR1 DFQATT and CDR2 SNEGSKA (reference sequence). The V and J ends lost 6 bases and 5 bases, in that order; junction bases with no gene match: 7. CDR3 amino acids: CSARREGRETQYF. The CDR3 DNA reads as TGCAGTGCACGGCGGGAGGGCAGGGAGACCCAGTACTTC.

This clonotype was counted at least ten times. V usage is TRBV9 and J usage is TRBJ2-3; 7 bases agree with TRBD1. The CDR3 sequence is 16 residues long. The trim removed 0 bases at V and 1 base at J, leaving 5 bases unmatched. Germline V gene sequence: CDR1 SGDLS, CDR2 YYNGEE. The CDR3: CASSVGQGKGTDTQYF. The CDR3 DNA reads TGTGCCAGCAGCGTAGGACAGGGAAAAGGCACAGATACGCAGTATTTT.

This clonotype was seen at least ten times. The V and J genes are TRBV18 and TRBJ2-7, with a tentative D call TRBD2 (6 bases). This CDR3 region has 14 residues. Germline-derived CDR1 and CDR2 are KGHSH and LQKENI. Trimming shortened V by 3 bases and J by 1 base, and 10 bases separated the two germline ends. The CDR3 loop is CASSPIGTSYEQYF. The CDR3 nucleotides are TGTGCCAGCTCACCCATCGGGACTTCCTACGAGCAGTACTTC.

This chain links TRBV12-3 or TRBV12-4 with TRBJ1-2; D gene unclear. The V and J ends lost 2 bases and 1 base respectively, with 2 bases between them. This CDR3 region has 12 residues. The CDR3 DNA is TGTGCCAGCAGTTTACTTAACTATGGCTACACCTTC. It encodes CASSLLNYGYTF.

This clonotype was counted ten times or more. This sequence joins TRBV28 and TRBJ2-1, with 8 bases identical to TRBD2. V was pared by 5 bases and J by 10 bases, with 16 bases of the junction left unmatched. From germline, CDR1 is MDHEN and CDR2 SYDVKM. This CDR3 spans 16 amino acids. The CDR3, as DNA: TGTGCCAGCAGTCCCCCCGGGACTAGTCTGCGCGGAGAGCAGTTCTTC. Protein product: CASSPPGTSLRGEQFF.

This clonotype was counted a few times. The V and J genes are TRBV3-1 and TRBJ1-2, with 10 bases that match TRBD1. CDR1 is LGHDT and CDR2 is YNNKEL in the germline V gene (reference sequence). The V and J ends lost 1 base and 4 bases, in that order; junction bases with no gene match: 12. This CDR3 comprises 18 residues. The CDR3: CASSQALRDRGRGYGYTF. The DNA of the CDR3 is TGTGCCAGCAGCCAAGCGTTGCGAGACAGGGGGCGCGGCTATGGCTACACCTTC.

The V gene is TRBV12-3 or TRBV12-4, the J gene TRBJ1-2; no reliable D call. V lost 1 base and J lost 7, with 13 bases in between. The CDR3 runs to 14 residues. In nucleotides, the CDR3 is TGTGCCAGCAGTTTAGGGACGCTGGGCCGTGGCTACACCTTC. Translating it yields CASSLGTLGRGYTF.

V and J are TRBV30 and TRBJ1-1, with 8 bases fitting TRBD1. CDR1 GTSNPN and CDR2 SVGIG come from the germline V gene (reference sequence). This CDR3 spans 14 amino acids. With 0 bases clipped from V and 4 bases from J, the junction kept 4 bases outside the gene matches. The CDR3 bases are TGTGCCTGGAGTGTGCAGGGGGCGCGCACTGAAGCTTTCTTT. Translated, it gives CAWSVQGARTEAFF.

The chain is built from TRBV29-1 and TRBJ2-3; no clear D gene. V lost 3 bases to trimming and J lost 0 bases, with 10 bases between them. There are 14 residues in the CDR3. CDR1 SQVTM and CDR2 ANQGSEA come from the germline V gene. CDR3 nucleotides: TGCAGCGTTGAGGCGGTCCTTAGCACAGATACGCAGTATTTT. Amino acid sequence: CSVEAVLSTDTQYF.

This clonotype was detected ten times or more. The chain joins TRBV12-3 or TRBV12-4 to TRBJ2-1; 13 positions agree with TRBD2. The CDR3 length is 14 residues. Trimming took 5 bases from V and 12 from J; bases not matched to a gene: 7. CDR3 in DNA: TGTGCCAGCAGTCCCGGACTAGCGGGAGCGGGGCAGTTCTTC. Translation gives CASSPGLAGAGQFF.

This clonotype has at least ten counts. The J gene is TRBJ2-1, the V gene TRBV20-1; TRBD1 aligns across 9 bases. The CDR3 consists of 16 residues. Germline V lookup: CDR1 DFQATT, CDR2 SNEGSKA (reference sequence). V was clipped by 0 bases and J by 3 bases; unmatched bases: 6. The CDR3 DNA is TGCAGTGCTAGAGAGACAGGGGGGGGTCTCTACAATGAGCAGTTCTTC. It translates to CSARETGGGLYNEQFF.

The chain uses TRBV20-1 and TRBJ1-1; unclear D gene. The CDR3 length is 16 residues. Trimming stripped 6 bases from V and 1 base from J, with 21 bases between. Germline CDR1 reads DFQATT; CDR2 reads SNEGSKA (reference sequence). The CDR3 region is CSADRALGGRNTEAFF. The CDR3 DNA reads as TGCAGTGCAGACCGAGCGTTAGGCGGGCGGAACACTGAAGCTTTCTTT.